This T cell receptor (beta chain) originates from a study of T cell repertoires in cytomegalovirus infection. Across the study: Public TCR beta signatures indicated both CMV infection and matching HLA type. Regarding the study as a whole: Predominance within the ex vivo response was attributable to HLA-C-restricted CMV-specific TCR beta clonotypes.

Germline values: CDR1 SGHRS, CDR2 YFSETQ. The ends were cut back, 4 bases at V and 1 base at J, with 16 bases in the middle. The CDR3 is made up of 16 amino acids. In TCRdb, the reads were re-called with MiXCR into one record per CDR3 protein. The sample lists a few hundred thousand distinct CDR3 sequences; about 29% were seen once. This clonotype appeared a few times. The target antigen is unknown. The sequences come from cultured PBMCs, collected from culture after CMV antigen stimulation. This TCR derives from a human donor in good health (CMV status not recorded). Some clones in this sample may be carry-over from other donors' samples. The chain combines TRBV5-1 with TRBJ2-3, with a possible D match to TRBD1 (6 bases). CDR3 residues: CASSQQGRDGTDTQYF. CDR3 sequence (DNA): TGCGCCAGCAGCCAACAGGGAAGGGACGGCACAGATACGCAGTATTTT.